This T cell receptor (beta chain) was sequenced in a study of blood T cell repertoires in COVID-19. The CDR3 spans 16 residues. With 2 bases removed from V and 0 bases from J, the gap between germline ends came to 12 bases. Germline V gene lookup returns CDR1 SGHRS and CDR2 YFSETQ. Those enrolled, adults aged 18 to 89 years, came from about two dozen US areas. Cohorts were determined from participant-reported clinical history. In the source study's methods: For nucleated cells, counts were estimated from reference gene primer amplification. The method was immunoSEQ multiplex PCR; TCRdb's version includes in-frame clones alone and lacks a portion of them. Clonal size and the V and J genes are those of that table, whereas D and trimming came from the DNA. The sample carries about 200,000 clones, around 86% recorded once.

The sequencing input was PBMCs or T cells enriched from blood (not recorded which). This sequence was found in a woman aged 50 to 65 with acute COVID-19. The chain has TRBV5-1 and TRBJ2-1; D perhaps matches TRBD2 (5 bases). The CDR3 sequence: CASSFLGLSSYNEQFF. The DNA of the CDR3 is TGCGCCAGCAGCTTTTTAGGACTCAGCTCCTACAATGAGCAGTTCTTC.